This TCR beta chain was identified in a study of identical twins. A universal primer site arose from template switching, and cDNA bore unique molecular identifiers. TCRdb redid the calling of the 5' RACE reads with MiXCR, one entry per CDR3 protein. The sample contains approximately 500,000 distinct CDR3 sequences, 20% to 25% of which appear only once. Regarding this clonotype: Its antigen is not known. A junction boundary mismatches the germline segment, possibly from a read error.

Study-wide results and caveats: Sequences that were beta out-of-frame showed weaker excess twin sharing. Invariant MAIT and iNKT cells could partly confound zero-insertion analyses.

In germline, CDR1 is LGHDT, CDR2 YNNKEL (reference sequence). CDR3 length: 18 amino acids. These same data were also listed under a study on T cells expressing NK-cell markers.

This chain connects TRBV3-1 to TRBJ2-1, with 15 bases identical to TRBD2. The specimen was CD4+ T cells sorted from blood. The receptor was derived from a woman aged 18-29 years in good health. CDR3 DNA: TGTGCCTGCAGAATCTCCCGACGCGGACTAGCGGGAGGGAATGAGCAGTTCTTC. This sequence encodes CACRISRRGLAGGNEQFF.